Each of the 20 T cell receptor beta chains below was sequenced from the same sample in a study of response to subunit inactivated influenza vaccine. In TCRdb, the RT-PCR reads were re-called with MiXCR into one record per CDR3 protein. The sample carries around 850,000 distinct CDR3 sequences, roughly 18% recorded once. Sequencing used PBMCs from blood, obtained less than 6 days after vaccination. The receptors come from a man between 45 and 60 years old who received an inactivated influenza vaccine.

The table lists this clonotype with a few counts. The CDR3 region has the DNA TGTGCCAGCAGTGACCTGAGGGGGAGGGTCCACAATGAGCAGTTCTTC. The encoded protein is CASSDLRGRVHNEQFF. This chain uses TRBV2 with TRBJ2-1, with D tentatively TRBD2 (7 bases). The germline gives CDR1 SNHLY, CDR2 FYNNEI. This CDR3 has 16 residues. V lost 3 bases and J lost 5, with 17 bases in between.

This clonotype was picked up a small number of times. V and J are TRBV28 and TRBJ1-1; 8 bases are shared with TRBD1. The length of the CDR3 is 14 residues. In germline, CDR1 is MDHEN, CDR2 SYDVKM. V shed 6 bases and J 1 base; nucleotides not matched to a gene: 4. DNA of the CDR3: TGTGCCAGCAGACCAGGGGGCGCGAACACTGAAGCTTTCTTT. Translating it yields CASRPGGANTEAFF.

This clonotype occurred many times. The chain's CDR3 is CASSYSASYEQYF. The CDR3 nucleotides are TGTGCCAGCAGTTACTCGGCGAGCTACGAGCAGTACTTC. V and J are TRBV6-5 and TRBJ2-7, with no clear D. V was pared by 0 bases and J by 3 bases, with 6 bases between. Per the germline V gene, CDR1 is MNHEY and CDR2 is SVGAGI. This CDR3 has 13 residues.

This chain connects TRBV6-2 or TRBV6-3 to TRBJ2-1, with 9 positions matching TRBD1. Germline V gives CDR1 MNHEY, CDR2 SVGEGT. V was pared by 2 bases and J by 7 bases, with 12 bases of the junction left unmatched. The CDR3 runs to 17 residues. The CDR3 DNA sequence: TGTGCCAGCAGTTACCCAACGGACAGGGGCGGAGGGAATGAGCAGTTCTTC. Translated, it gives CASSYPTDRGGGNEQFF.

The sample holds many counts of this clonotype. This sequence joins TRBV20-1 and TRBJ1-2, with 7 bases lining up with TRBD1. Germline CDR1 and CDR2: DFQATT and SNEGSKA (reference sequence). J was trimmed by 13 bases and V by 2 bases; bases with no gene match: 16. This CDR3 is built from 14 residues. CDR3 bases: TGCAGTGCTAGAACCGACAGGGTTTGGGGGGTTCCCACCTTC. Encoded protein: CSARTDRVWGVPTF.

The chain couples TRBV5-1 to TRBJ1-2; no reliable D call. The CDR3 contains 21 residues. The V and J ends lost 7 bases and 3 bases respectively, with 37 bases between them. Germline V gene lookup returns CDR1 SGHRS and CDR2 YFSETQ. CDR3 loop: CASAGNLADTSSSRRDYGYTF. CDR3 DNA: TGCGCCAGCGCCGGTAATCTGGCCGATACATCCTCATCAAGACGGGACTATGGCTACACCTTC.

The chain employs TRBV9 and TRBJ2-1, with 9 nucleotides matching TRBD1. This CDR3 has 15 residues. V lost 4 bases to trimming and J lost 7 bases; unmatched junction nucleotides: 9. Per germline, CDR1 SGDLS and CDR2 YYNGEE. The CDR3 region has the DNA TGTGCCAGCAGCCCCGGACAGGGGAGTGGGAATGAGCAGTTCTTC. It codes for CASSPGQGSGNEQFF. The whole variable domain, filled in from reference TRBV9 and TRBJ2-1, reads DSGVTQTPKHLITATGQRVTLRCSPRSGDLSVYWYQQSLDQGLQFLIQYYNGEERAKGNILERFSAQQFPDLHSELNLSSLELGDSALYFCASSPGQGSGNEQFFGPGTRLTVL.

This chain connects TRBV6-5 to TRBJ2-7, with D possibly TRBD2 on 5 matching bases. There are 14 residues in the CDR3. The germline gives CDR1 MNHEY, CDR2 SVGAGI. With 2 bases removed from V and 3 bases from J, the gap between germline ends came to 11 bases. Written as DNA, the CDR3 is TGTGCCAGCAGTTACGGAGGTTTCAGCTACGAGCAGTACTTC. It is translated as CASSYGGFSYEQYF.

In DNA, the CDR3 is TGCAGTGCTAGAGATCTTATAAGTGCGAGTCGGCAGGGCGAGCAGTACTTC. It is translated as CSARDLISASRQGEQYF. The chain recombines TRBV20-1 with TRBJ2-7; D might be TRBD1 (5 bases). Germline values: CDR1 DFQATT, CDR2 SNEGSKA (reference sequence). Trimming left V 0 bases short and J 6 bases short, with 24 bases between. The CDR3 contains 17 residues.

The chain has TRBV4-2 and TRBJ2-6; 13 positions match TRBD2. Germline V gives CDR1 LGHNA, CDR2 YNFKEQ. V dropped 0 bases and J dropped 2; count of bases not matched to a gene: 13. The CDR3 sequence is 22 residues long. The CDR3 is CASSQDSMVGLAGKAGANVLTF. The CDR3 DNA sequence: TGTGCCAGCAGCCAAGATAGCATGGTGGGACTAGCGGGAAAAGCTGGGGCCAACGTCCTGACTTTC.

This clonotype was seen ten or more times. The rearrangement uses TRBV7-2 and TRBJ2-3, with no clear D. V shed 1 base and J shed 8 bases, with 10 bases lying between them. The CDR3 is made up of 13 amino acids. Germline values: CDR1 SGHTA, CDR2 FQGNSA. The CDR3 sequence is CASSLEGFGTQYF. CDR3 sequence (DNA): TGTGCCAGCAGCTTAGAAGGGTTCGGTACGCAGTATTTT.

The table lists this clonotype with a few counts. The genes are TRBV4-1 and TRBJ2-7, with TRBD1 as a possible D gene (5 bases). V dropped 4 bases and J dropped 3 bases, with 19 bases sitting between them. The germline gives CDR1 MGHRA, CDR2 YSYEKL. The CDR3 is made up of 16 amino acids. CDR3 nucleotides: TGCGCCAGCAGCCCCTCGTGGGGCGGAGAACTCTACGAGCAGTACTTC. Protein: CASSPSWGGELYEQYF.

The chain joins TRBV3-1 to TRBJ1-4, with D uncertain. The V end was cut by 1 base, the J end by 3 bases, with 9 bases between. The CDR3 loop spans 15 amino acids. Germline loops: CDR1 LGHDT, CDR2 YNNKEL (reference sequence). CDR3 DNA sequence: TGTGCCAGCAGCCAAGGGGGAAGGGCTAATGAAAAACTGTTTTTT. This translates into CASSQGGRANEKLFF.

The genes are TRBV20-1 and TRBJ2-6; 14 bases are shared with TRBD2. CDR3 size: 17 residues. Trimming at V came to 6 bases and at J to 0 bases, leaving 4 bases not matched to a gene. Germline CDR1 DFQATT, CDR2 SNEGSKA (reference sequence). The chain's CDR3 is CSARTSGGSSGANVLTF. CDR3 sequence (DNA): TGCAGTGCGAGGACTAGCGGGGGGTCCTCTGGGGCCAACGTCCTGACTTTC.

This clonotype was counted only a few times. The chain recombines TRBV4-1 with TRBJ1-6; D unclear. The V end was cut by 1 base, the J end by 7 bases, with 17 bases between. Germline lookup yields CDR1 MGHRA and CDR2 YSYEKL. CDR3 length: 17 residues. The DNA for the CDR3 is TGCGCCAGCAGCCAAGGCCCTCAGATACAACGGAATTCACCCCTCCACTTT. Protein product: CASSQGPQIQRNSPLHF.

This chain connects TRBV24-1 to TRBJ2-7; D not resolved. From germline, CDR1 is KGHDR and CDR2 SFDVKD. The length of the CDR3 is 12 residues. V lost 6 bases and J 1 base, leaving 6 bases between the germline ends. CDR3 amino acids: CATSPTSYEQYF. CDR3 coding DNA: TGTGCCACCAGTCCTACATCCTACGAGCAGTACTTC.

This clonotype came up many times. The chain recombines TRBV15 with TRBJ1-1; no firm D call. The germline V gene encodes CDR1 LNHNV and CDR2 YYDKDF (reference sequence). V lost 0 bases to trimming and J lost 4 bases, with 9 bases between them. The CDR3 has 14 amino acids. The CDR3 loop reads CATSRDPGITEAFF. DNA for the CDR3: TGTGCCACCAGCAGAGATCCTGGGATCACTGAAGCTTTCTTT.

In this sample, this clonotype turned up many times. The chain links TRBV29-1 to TRBJ2-1; TRBD1 is a possible D gene (6 bases). CDR1 and CDR2 (germline): SQVTM, ANQGSEA. The CDR3 length is 12 residues. The ends were cut back, 7 bases at V and 0 bases at J, with 7 bases in the middle. For the CDR3, the DNA is TGCAGCGCGGACAGCTCCTACAATGAGCAGTTCTTC. Its translation is CSADSSYNEQFF.

This clonotype was seen repeatedly, ten times or more. V usage is TRBV5-1 and J usage is TRBJ2-3; 7 bases map to TRBD2. The junction had 7 bases not matched to a gene; V was cut back by 4 bases and J by 5 bases. The CDR3 is 14 amino acids. Per the germline V gene, CDR1 is SGHRS and CDR2 is YFSETQ. CDR3 DNA: TGCGCCAGCAGCCCCGGGGACTACCGAGATACGCAGTATTTT. Its protein is CASSPGDYRDTQYF.

Notes on this clonotype: This clone may be a read error of a much larger clone one base away. This chain connects TRBV5-1 to TRBJ2-2; D tentatively reads TRBD1 or TRBD2 (5 bases each). The CDR3 runs 14 residues. Germline V gene lookup returns CDR1 SGHRS and CDR2 YFSETQ. The CDR3: CACREGSNTGELFF. CDR3 DNA sequence: TGCGCCTGCAGAGAGGGGTCGAACACCGGGGAGCTGTTTTTT.